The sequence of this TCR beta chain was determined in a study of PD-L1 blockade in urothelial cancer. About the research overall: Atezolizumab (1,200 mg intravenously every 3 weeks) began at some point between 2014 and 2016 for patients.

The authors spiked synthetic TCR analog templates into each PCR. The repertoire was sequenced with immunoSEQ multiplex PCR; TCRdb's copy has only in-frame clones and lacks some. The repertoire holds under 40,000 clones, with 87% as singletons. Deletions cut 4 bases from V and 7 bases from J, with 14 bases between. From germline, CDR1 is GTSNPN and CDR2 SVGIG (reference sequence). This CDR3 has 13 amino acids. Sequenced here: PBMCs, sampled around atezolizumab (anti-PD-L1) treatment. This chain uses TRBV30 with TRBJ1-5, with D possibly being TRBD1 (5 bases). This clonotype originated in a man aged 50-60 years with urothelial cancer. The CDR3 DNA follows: TGTGCCTGGAAAGGGGAAGGGGAACAGCCCCAGCATTTT. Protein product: CAWKGEGEQPQHF.